The next 31 T cell receptor beta chains were all read from a single sample in a study of blood T cells in healthy people across ages. A J-beta primer mix and a sample-barcoded 5' primer were used in a second PCR of about 7 to 12 cycles. TCRdb recomputed calls from the 5' RACE reads with MiXCR, one row per CDR3 protein. This repertoire shows fewer than 750,000 distinct CDR3 sequences, 47% found once; its top ten account for approximately 25%. The sample was blood. These receptors were obtained from a man older than 75 in good health.

This clonotype was found a few times. V is TRBV7-2 and J is TRBJ2-3, with 9 positions matching TRBD2. After removal of 3 bases from V and 1 base from J, the junction contained 2 bases not matched to a gene. The CDR3 has 15 residues. Per the germline V gene, CDR1 is SGHTA and CDR2 is FQGNSA. CDR3 region: CASSLQRGGTDTQYF. CDR3 coding DNA: TGTGCCAGCAGCTTGCAGCGGGGGGGCACAGATACGCAGTATTTT.

This CDR3 is CASSDDTRNQPQHF. DNA for the CDR3: TGTGCCAGCAGTGATGACACCAGGAATCAGCCCCAGCATTTT. V usage is TRBV25-1 and J usage is TRBJ1-5; D unclear. V lost 3 bases and J 4 bases, leaving 10 bases between the germline ends. This CDR3 has 14 residues. Germline CDR1 reads MGHDK; CDR2 reads SYGVNS.

The J gene is TRBJ2-3, the V gene TRBV7-2; tentative D call: TRBD1 (6 bases). Trimming left V 5 bases short and J 6 bases short, with 18 bases between. CDR1 and CDR2 (germline): SGHTA, FQGNSA. The CDR3 totals 15 residues. The CDR3 bases are TGTGCCAGCAGCCCCAAAACCAGGGGTTCGGATACGCAGTATTTT. Residues: CASSPKTRGSDTQYF.

This chain joins TRBV20-1 and TRBJ2-4, with D possibly matching TRBD2 (5 bases). V shed 0 bases and J shed 9 bases, with 24 bases lying between them. Germline CDR1 and CDR2: DFQATT and SNEGSKA (reference sequence). The CDR3 totals 17 residues. This chain's CDR3 is CSARDARAGMRPSIQYF. In DNA, the CDR3 is TGCAGTGCTAGAGACGCGCGGGCAGGAATGCGCCCTAGCATTCAGTACTTC.

CDR3 region: CASSHFTGVREQYF. In DNA, the CDR3 is TGTGCCAGCAGCCATTTTACGGGAGTGCGGGAGCAGTACTTC. The chain couples TRBV11-2 to TRBJ2-7; the D gene is possibly TRBD2 (6 bases). The CDR3 contains 14 residues. Germline V gene lookup returns CDR1 SGHAT and CDR2 FQNNGV. Trimming took off 5 bases at V and 7 bases at J, with 18 bases between the two ends. Supplemented by reference TRBV11-2 and TRBJ2-7, the full variable domain reads EAGVAQSPRYKIIEKRQSVAFWCNPISGHATLYWYQQILGQGPKLLIQFQNNGVVDDSQLPKDRFSAERLKGVDSTLKIQPAKLEDSAVYLCASSHFTGVREQYFGPGTRLTVT.

This rearrangement joins TRBV20-1 to TRBJ1-5; D is unclear. This CDR3 is 15 amino acids long. Trimming shortened V by 5 bases and J by 5 bases, and 19 bases separated the two germline ends. CDR1 is DFQATT and CDR2 is SNEGSKA in the germline V gene (reference sequence). In DNA form, the CDR3 reads TGCAGTGCTCAAGACGTATCCGGCTCCGATCAGCCCCAGCATTTT. Translating gives CSAQDVSGSDQPQHF.

This clonotype came up a few times. The genes are TRBV4-2 and TRBJ2-1; weak D call: TRBD2 (5 bases). The CDR3 is 14 amino acids. Between the trimmed V and J ends, which lost 2 bases and 7 bases, there was a span of 12 bases. Germline values: CDR1 LGHNA, CDR2 YNFKEQ. DNA of the CDR3: TGTGCCAGCAGCCAAAGGCTAGCCATTAATGAGCAGTTCTTC. Translated, it gives CASSQRLAINEQFF.

The CDR3, as DNA: TGTGCCAGCAGCCCCCCGGCGGCTAACTATGGCTACACCTTC. Translated: CASSPPAANYGYTF. The chain combines TRBV6-6 with TRBJ1-2; no firm D call. The germline V and J ends were trimmed by 6 bases and 0 bases, with 11 bases remaining between them. Germline V lookup: CDR1 MNHNY, CDR2 SVGAGI (reference sequence). This CDR3 contains 14 residues.

V gene TRBV20-1 combines with J gene TRBJ1-4, with D tentatively TRBD1 (6 bases). Germline V CDR1 and CDR2: DFQATT, SNEGSKA (reference sequence). V was cut by 6 bases and J by 5 bases, with 16 bases left in between. This CDR3 is built from 14 residues. The chain's CDR3 is CSARVGGGNEKLFF. In nucleotides, the CDR3 is TGCAGTGCCCGAGTGGGAGGGGGGAATGAAAAACTGTTTTTT.

This clonotype was detected only a few times. V and J are TRBV7-8 and TRBJ1-1; a weak D match, TRBD1 (6 bases). The V and J ends lost 1 base and 1 base respectively, with 10 bases between them. The germline V gene has CDR1 SGHVS and CDR2 FQNEAQ. This CDR3 comprises 15 residues. CDR3 bases: TGTGCCAGCAGCTTAGGAGACAGGCGGAACACTGAAGCTTTCTTT. Its translation is CASSLGDRRNTEAFF.

Remarks on this clonotype: A read error may explain this, as a much larger clone is one base away. The chain uses TRBV6-5 and TRBJ2-7, with 9 nucleotides matching TRBD1. This CDR3 region has 16 residues. Trimming removed 5 bases from V and 5 bases from J; junction bases left unmatched: 13. The germline V gene encodes CDR1 MNHEY and CDR2 SVGAGI. CDR3 in amino acids: CASSPVGGQGVHEQYF. CDR3 bases: TGTGCCAGCAGTCCCGTTGGGGGACAGGGTGTCCACGAGCAGTACTTC.

This chain connects TRBV24-1 to TRBJ2-7; maybe TRBD2 (5 bases). Gene TRBJ2-5 matches the end of the DNA better, so the J call may be wrong. The V gene's germline CDR1 is KGHDR and CDR2 SFDVKD. The CDR3 consists of 13 residues. The CDR3: CATSDGSAETQYF. The CDR3 DNA is TGTGCCACCAGTGATGGGAGCGCGGAGACCCAGTACTTC.

This clonotype turned up a few times. The chain uses TRBV6-6 and TRBJ1-1; tentative D call: TRBD1 (5 bases). Trimming pared 0 bases from V and 3 bases from J, leaving 11 bases between. CDR3 length: 15 amino acids. CDR1 and CDR2 from the germline V gene are MNHNY and SVGAGI (reference sequence). The CDR3 region is CASSYSSTGDTEAFF. CDR3 in DNA: TGTGCCAGCAGTTACTCGAGCACGGGGGACACTGAAGCTTTCTTT.

This clonotype has a handful of counts. The rearrangement uses TRBV20-1 and TRBJ1-2, with D maybe TRBD1 (6 bases). CDR1 is DFQATT, CDR2 SNEGSKA, per germline (reference sequence). This CDR3 spans 13 amino acids. V shed 5 bases and J shed 4 bases, with 14 bases lying between them. DNA of the CDR3: TGCAGTGCTGGCTCAGGGGATGGCTATGGCTACACCTTC. Translating gives CSAGSGDGYGYTF.

This clonotype was counted a few times. This chain joins TRBV10-2 and TRBJ1-2, with D uncertain. Germline V CDR1 and CDR2: WSHSY, SAAADI. The CDR3 is 23 residues long. V was trimmed by 2 bases and J by 4 bases, leaving 38 bases between them. The CDR3 DNA is TGCGCCAGCAGTGAGCCAATCGGTGGTCCAAATCAGGCCGAGAAGATGGCAATCTATGGCTACACCTTC. Translated: CASSEPIGGPNQAEKMAIYGYTF.

The genes are TRBV6-1 and TRBJ1-2; the match to TRBD1 covers 7 bases. The CDR3 totals 13 residues. CDR1 and CDR2 (germline): MNHNS, SASEGT. Losses at the gene ends were 7 bases for V and 5 bases for J; bases not matched to a gene: 7. The CDR3 DNA reads as TGTGCCAGCACAACAGGGGTCCCTTATGGCTACACCTTC. It is translated as CASTTGVPYGYTF.

This clonotype was seen more than once but under ten times. This chain connects TRBV7-2 to TRBJ2-5; tentatively, D is TRBD1 (5 bases). The V and J ends lost 2 bases and 7 bases respectively, with 14 bases between them. The CDR3 runs to 14 residues. Germline CDR1 is SGHTA and CDR2 is FQGNSA. The CDR3 DNA reads as TGTGCCAGCAGCTTAACGGAAGGGGTGGCGACCCAGTACTTC. Its protein is CASSLTEGVATQYF.

The chain is built from TRBV7-6 and TRBJ1-1; possible D gene TRBD1, 5 bases. V was pared by 1 base and J by 0 bases, with 9 bases between. This CDR3 region has 15 residues. The germline gives CDR1 SGHVS, CDR2 FNYEAQ. CDR3 residues: CASSLEGRMNTEAFF. The DNA for the CDR3 is TGTGCCAGCAGCTTAGAGGGACGGATGAACACTGAAGCTTTCTTT. The variable domain in full, completed from reference TRBV7-6 and TRBJ1-1, reads GAGVSQSPRYKVTKRGQDVALRCDPISGHVSLYWYRQALGQGPEFLTYFNYEAQQDKSGLPNDRFSAERPEGSISTLTIQRTEQRDSAMYRCASSLEGRMNTEAFFGQGTRLTVV.

This clonotype has only one observation. This sequence joins TRBV5-4 and TRBJ2-3, with 12 bases aligning to TRBD2. After removal of 3 bases from V and 5 bases from J, the junction contained 7 bases not matched to a gene. The CDR3 has 16 residues. Germline assignment: CDR1 SGHNT and CDR2 YYREEE (reference sequence). CDR3 nucleotides: TGTGCCAGCAGCTACAGACTAGCGGGAGTTATAGATACGCAGTATTTT. Protein: CASSYRLAGVIDTQYF.

The V gene is TRBV12-3 or TRBV12-4, the J gene TRBJ1-5, with 10 bases fitting TRBD1. This CDR3 is built from 19 residues. Germline trimming cut 5 bases from V and 4 bases from J; bases unmatched to any gene: 17. CDR3 loop: CASSLFGGTGVISNQPQHF. CDR3 nucleotide sequence: TGTGCCAGCAGTCTCTTTGGGGGGACAGGGGTAATTTCTAATCAGCCCCAGCATTTT.

The chain carries TRBV5-1 and TRBJ2-5; possible D gene TRBD2, 7 bases. This CDR3 contains 14 residues. Germline V gene sequence: CDR1 SGHRS, CDR2 YFSETQ. Between the trimmed V and J ends, which lost 7 bases and 1 base, there was a span of 14 bases. CDR3 amino acids: CASHREGGQETQYF. CDR3 DNA sequence: TGCGCCAGCCACAGGGAGGGTGGCCAAGAGACCCAGTACTTC.

This chain's CDR3 is CASSPLWVSGIAKNIQYF. The DNA for the CDR3 is TGTGCCAGCAGTCCACTGTGGGTTAGCGGTATAGCCAAAAACATTCAGTACTTC. The chain carries TRBV27 and TRBJ2-4; D possibly corresponds to TRBD2 (6 bases). CDR1 is MNHEY, CDR2 SMNVEV, per germline (reference sequence). Between the trimmed V and J ends, which lost 5 bases and 0 bases, there was a span of 20 bases. This CDR3 is built from 18 residues.

The V and J genes are TRBV3-1 and TRBJ1-2; weak D call: TRBD1 (5 bases). The V end lost 1 base, the J end lost 7 bases, and 13 bases lay between the germline ends. In germline, CDR1 is LGHDT, CDR2 YNNKEL (reference sequence). CDR3 length equals 14 residues. CDR3 in DNA: TGTGCCAGCAGCCAAGGAGCAGGAGGGGCTGGCTACACCTTC. It codes for CASSQGAGGAGYTF.

The chain combines TRBV27 with TRBJ2-7, with 9 nucleotides matching TRBD2. The DNA end lines up better with TRBJ2-5; the J call may be wrong. This CDR3 has 16 amino acids. Looked up from germline, CDR1 is MNHEY and CDR2 is SMNVEV (reference sequence). CDR3 sequence: CASSSLGGGALETQYF. CDR3 nucleotides: TGTGCCAGCAGTTCCTTGGGCGGGGGGGCCTTAGAGACCCAGTACTTC.

Concerning this clonotype: One junction end does not reproduce the germline sequence, and a read error may be involved. The rearrangement uses TRBV7-2 and TRBJ2-3, with TRBD1 matching over 8 bases. The germline V gene has CDR1 SGHTA and CDR2 FQGNSA. The CDR3 is made up of 15 amino acids. CDR3 sequence: CASSPGGVPTDAQYF. For the CDR3, the DNA is TGTGCCAGCAGCCCAGGGGGCGTTCCGACAGATGCGCAGTATTTT.

The V call is TRBV5-1, the J call TRBJ2-1; TRBD2 matches 12 bases. The germline gives CDR1 SGHRS, CDR2 YFSETQ. CDR3 length equals 16 residues. The V segment lost 4 bases and the J segment 8 bases; nucleotides outside the gene matches: 10. In nucleotides, the CDR3 is TGCGCCAGCAGCGGAGCACTAGCGGGGGGCCGCGATGAGCAGTTCTTC. Translation: CASSGALAGGRDEQFF.

At least ten counts were recorded for this clonotype. The V gene is TRBV6-6, the J gene TRBJ1-2, with D perhaps TRBD1 (5 bases). Per germline, CDR1 MNHNY and CDR2 SVGAGI (reference sequence). V lost 6 bases and J lost 6, with 17 bases in between. This CDR3 has 14 amino acids. CDR3 residues: CASSRQIQAHGYTF. The CDR3 DNA reads as TGTGCCAGCAGCCGACAGATCCAGGCACATGGCTACACCTTC.

This clonotype has a count of ten or more. This chain joins TRBV20-1 and TRBJ2-7; TRBD1 aligns across 9 bases. The J segment lost 5 bases and the V segment lost 5 bases, leaving 10 bases of the junction unmatched. Germline V gene data show CDR1 as DFQATT and CDR2 as SNEGSKA (reference sequence). This CDR3 comprises 14 residues. In DNA, the CDR3 is TGCAGTGCTGTACCGGGACAGGGTAACGACGAGCAGTACTTC. It encodes CSAVPGQGNDEQYF.

The chain combines TRBV29-1 with TRBJ2-1; possibly TRBD2 for D (6 bases). CDR1 SQVTM and CDR2 ANQGSEA come from the germline V gene. CDR3 length: 13 amino acids. Trimming cost V 4 bases and J 8 bases, with 15 bases left between them. DNA for the CDR3: TGCAGCGTTGGGGGGGTGCAGTTCCATGAGCAGTTCTTC. Amino acid sequence: CSVGGVQFHEQFF.

CDR3 region: CASSPDRGSTGELFF. CDR3 DNA sequence: TGTGCCAGCAGTCCCGACAGGGGGAGCACCGGGGAGCTGTTTTTT. The gene calls are TRBV27 and TRBJ2-2, with 9 bases fitting TRBD1. Per the germline V gene, CDR1 is MNHEY and CDR2 is SMNVEV (reference sequence). The CDR3 is 15 residues long. V lost 5 bases, J lost 4 bases, and 5 bases stayed unmatched.

This chain uses TRBV7-9 with TRBJ2-7, with 8 bases that match TRBD2. Germline-derived CDR1 and CDR2 are SEHNR and FQNEAQ (reference sequence). V was clipped by 5 bases and J by 3 bases; unmatched bases: 6. The CDR3 runs 14 residues. CDR3 in amino acids: CASSPSGGHYEQYF. Written as DNA, the CDR3 is TGTGCCAGCAGCCCAAGCGGGGGCCACTACGAGCAGTACTTC.